One sample yielded the 5 T cell receptor beta chains listed below, sequenced in a study of patients and donors after allogeneic stem cell transplantation. MiXCR was run by TCRdb on the RT-PCR reads, yielding one entry per CDR3 protein. The sample consists of some 1,600 distinct CDR3 sequences, about 15% of them appearing once. Specimen: blood, either unsorted or a sorted T cell fraction (not recorded which). The receptors derive from a human donor who was either an allogeneic HSCT recipient or a stem cell or donor lymphocyte infusion donor (not recorded which). It is not recorded whose cells these are; they may come from a transplant donor.

This chain connects TRBV5-1 to TRBJ2-1; 7 bases map to TRBD2. J was trimmed by 1 base and V by 2 bases; bases with no gene match: 6. The CDR3 length is 16 residues. Per the germline V gene, CDR1 is SGHRS and CDR2 is YFSETQ. The CDR3: CASSLSSGFSYNEQFF. For the CDR3, the DNA is TGCGCCAGCAGCTTATCTAGCGGATTTTCCTACAATGAGCAGTTCTTC.

This clonotype was observed many times. The rearrangement joins TRBV20-1 to TRBJ1-1; 7 bases fit TRBD1. Germline values: CDR1 DFQATT, CDR2 SNEGSKA (reference sequence). The ends lost 4 bases at V and 8 bases at J; junction bases unmatched: 7. The length of the CDR3 is 12 residues. The chain's CDR3 is CSAKTGRKEAFF. As DNA, the CDR3 is TGCAGTGCTAAGACAGGGAGAAAGGAAGCTTTCTTT.

This clonotype was seen ten or more times. In DNA form, the CDR3 reads TGTGCCAGCAGCTTAGGATGGGGGGGAAGGGATGAGCAGTTCTTC. It translates to CASSLGWGGRDEQFF. The chain joins TRBV7-2 to TRBJ2-1, with 7 bases matching TRBD2. Unmatched junction bases numbered 8, after V lost 1 base and J lost 8 bases. This CDR3 has 15 amino acids. Germline V lookup: CDR1 SGHTA, CDR2 FQGNSA.

Ten or more counts support this clonotype. The chain combines TRBV15 with TRBJ1-3; no definite D call. The CDR3 covers 15 residues. The germline V gene has CDR1 LNHNV and CDR2 YYDKDF (reference sequence). With 2 bases removed from V and 2 bases from J, the gap between germline ends came to 10 bases. The CDR3 sequence is CATSRPSKAGNTIYF. The CDR3 DNA reads as TGTGCCACCAGCAGACCCTCTAAGGCTGGAAACACCATATATTTT.

This clonotype has more than one count but fewer than ten. The V and J genes are TRBV24-1 and TRBJ2-1; D unresolved. The CDR3 has 13 residues. With 8 bases removed from V and 8 bases from J, the gap between germline ends came to 15 bases. Germline lookup yields CDR1 KGHDR and CDR2 SFDVKD. The CDR3 loop is CATTLSRFDEQFF. The DNA of the CDR3 is TGTGCCACCACTCTCAGCAGGTTTGATGAGCAGTTCTTC.